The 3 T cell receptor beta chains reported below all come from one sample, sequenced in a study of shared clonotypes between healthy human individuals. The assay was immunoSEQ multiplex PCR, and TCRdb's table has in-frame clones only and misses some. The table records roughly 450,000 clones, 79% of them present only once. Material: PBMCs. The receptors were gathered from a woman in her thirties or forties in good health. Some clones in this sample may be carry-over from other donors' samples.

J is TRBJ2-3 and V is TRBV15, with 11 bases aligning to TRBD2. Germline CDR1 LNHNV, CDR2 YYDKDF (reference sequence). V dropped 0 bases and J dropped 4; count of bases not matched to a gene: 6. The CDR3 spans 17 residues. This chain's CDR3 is CATSRDRLAGGADTQYF. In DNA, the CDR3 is TGTGCCACCAGCAGAGATCGATTAGCGGGAGGGGCAGATACGCAGTATTTT.

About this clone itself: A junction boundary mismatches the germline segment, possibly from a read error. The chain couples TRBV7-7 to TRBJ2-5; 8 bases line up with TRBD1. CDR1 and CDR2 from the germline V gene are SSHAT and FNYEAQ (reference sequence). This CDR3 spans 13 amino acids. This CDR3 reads CASSTDRVETQYF. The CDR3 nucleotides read TGTGCTAGCAGCACGGACAGGGTAGAGACCCAGTACTTC.

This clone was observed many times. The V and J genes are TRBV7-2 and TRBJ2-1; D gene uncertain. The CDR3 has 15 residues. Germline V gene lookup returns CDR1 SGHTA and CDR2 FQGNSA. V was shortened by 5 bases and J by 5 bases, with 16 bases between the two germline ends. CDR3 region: CASSLTALFNNEQFF. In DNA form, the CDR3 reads TGTGCCAGCAGCCTTACAGCTTTGTTTAACAATGAGCAGTTCTTC.